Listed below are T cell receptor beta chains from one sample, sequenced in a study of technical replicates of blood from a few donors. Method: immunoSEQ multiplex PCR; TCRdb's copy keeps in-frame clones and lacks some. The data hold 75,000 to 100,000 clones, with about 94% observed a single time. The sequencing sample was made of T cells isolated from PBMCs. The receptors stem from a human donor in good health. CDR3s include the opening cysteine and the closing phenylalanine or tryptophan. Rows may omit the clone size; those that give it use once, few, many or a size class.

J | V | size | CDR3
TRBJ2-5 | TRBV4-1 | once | CASSQLPTAQETQYF
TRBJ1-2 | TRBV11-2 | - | CASSFPEHGRRGYTF
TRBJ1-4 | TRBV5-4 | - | CASSFRLNEKLFF
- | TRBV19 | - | CASNKESGSEQYF
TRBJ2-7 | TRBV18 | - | CASSPTGEDEQYF
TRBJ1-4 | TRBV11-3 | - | CASSLGQGRKLFF
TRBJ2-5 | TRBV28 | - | CASSSGQSGQTQYF
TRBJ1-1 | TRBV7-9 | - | CASSSRDRALTEAFF
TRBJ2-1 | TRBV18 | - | CASSPLDSMGFF
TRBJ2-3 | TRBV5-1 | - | CASRSRTDYTDTQYF
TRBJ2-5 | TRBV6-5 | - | CASKAGPPPGETQYF
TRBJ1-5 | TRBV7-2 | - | CASSPTGHSNQPQHF
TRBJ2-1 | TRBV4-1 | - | CASSHRAGGYDEQFF
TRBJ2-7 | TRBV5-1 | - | CASSLAGNSNEQYF
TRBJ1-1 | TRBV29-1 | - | CSVGGSSLAYTEAFF
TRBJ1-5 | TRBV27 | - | CASSFSGTGWQPQHF
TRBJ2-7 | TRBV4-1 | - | CASSLGSGSYEQYF
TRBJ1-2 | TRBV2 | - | CATTGSNYGYTF
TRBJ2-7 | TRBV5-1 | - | CASSLQGVSYEQYF
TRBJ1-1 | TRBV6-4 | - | CASGEEEGTEAFF
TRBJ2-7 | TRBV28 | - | CASSPARFLSGTKYF
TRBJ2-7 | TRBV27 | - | CASSLSTDLSYEQYF
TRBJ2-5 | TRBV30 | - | CAWSPGPGEETQYF
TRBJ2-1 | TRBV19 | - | CASSIRRDSYNEQFF
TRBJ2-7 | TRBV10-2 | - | CASSVQGTYEQYF
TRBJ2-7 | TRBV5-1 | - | CASSPNRGKWEQYF
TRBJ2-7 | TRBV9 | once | CASSVGQGIFGEQYF
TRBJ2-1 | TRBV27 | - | CASSRTGVNNEQFF
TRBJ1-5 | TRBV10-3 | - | CAISESTGNQPQHF
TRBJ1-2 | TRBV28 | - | CASSYGLGYTF
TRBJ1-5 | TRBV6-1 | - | CASSAEGVSNQPQHF
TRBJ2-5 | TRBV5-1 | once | CASSSRQGGFSATQYF
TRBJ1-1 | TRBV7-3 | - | CASRLDRARVNTEAFF
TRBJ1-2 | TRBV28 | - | CASRSLFLYTF
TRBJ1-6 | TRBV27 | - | CASSPTESSYNSPLHF
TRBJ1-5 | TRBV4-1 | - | CASSQEGSGTGANQPQHF
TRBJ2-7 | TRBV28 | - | CASSPQFELVYEQYF
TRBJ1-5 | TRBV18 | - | CASSQMDPGTGWGSNQPQHF
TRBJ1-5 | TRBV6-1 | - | CASSNDRLQPQHF
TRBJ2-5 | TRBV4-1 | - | CASSLAGSLETQYF
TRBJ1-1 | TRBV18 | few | CASSTGEPNMNTEAFF
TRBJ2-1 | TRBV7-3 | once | CASSLLAGPPNEQFF
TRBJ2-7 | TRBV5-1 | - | CASSLAAPFGTAHISYEQYF
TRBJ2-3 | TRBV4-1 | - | CASSDRDNTDTQYF
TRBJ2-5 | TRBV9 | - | CASSVVDGLAGRETQYF
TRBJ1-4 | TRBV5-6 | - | CASSSLTGQGEKLFF
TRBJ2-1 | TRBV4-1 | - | CASTETSGDYNEQFF
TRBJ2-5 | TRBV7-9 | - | CASSLLDGTQETQYF
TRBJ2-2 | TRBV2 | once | CASSFWVDREDTGELFF
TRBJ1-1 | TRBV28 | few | CASSPGTPNTEAFF
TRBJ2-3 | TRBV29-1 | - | CSVATKIRQYF
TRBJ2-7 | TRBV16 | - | CASSQYRTGTYEQYF
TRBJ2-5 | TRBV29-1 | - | CSVTDRGGETQYF
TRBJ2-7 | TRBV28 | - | CASSSAGGPSYEQYF
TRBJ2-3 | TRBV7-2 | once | CASSYGRGVGTDTQYF
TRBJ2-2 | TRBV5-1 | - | CASSLDLTSPRTGELFF